The 27 T cell receptor beta chains in this list originate from one sample, sequenced in a study of cytomegalovirus exposure and HLA in healthy donors (TCRdb year 2017). The receptor library was made with the immunoSEQ multiplex PCR assay. The multiplex PCR relied on a mix of 60 forward primers for TCR Vbeta segments and 13 reverse primers for TCR Jbeta segments. Entries here come from immuneACCESS through TCRdb and include only in-frame sequences with V and J called. Some clones fail to appear in such tables; in the studies checked, an unresolved V gene covers under half of the shortfall, and the cause of the remainder is unknown. This sample has 200,000 to 250,000 clones in its table, and over 65% of those were observed once. The biggest ten clones account for 0.63% of the sample. The specimen sequenced was PBMCs. These receptors were obtained from a man younger than 30 in good health and CMV-seronegative.

The CDR3 DNA is TGCGCCAGCAGGTATACAGGACCTAACTATGGCTACACCTTC. This encodes CASRYTGPNYGYTF. V and J are TRBV5-1 and TRBJ1-2; TRBD1 might be the D (5 bases). CDR1 is SGHRS, CDR2 YFSETQ, per germline. V lost 5 bases and J 0 bases, leaving 11 bases between the germline ends. The CDR3 spans 14 residues. The full variable domain, in which reference TRBV5-1 and TRBJ1-2 provide the parts outside the CDR3, is KAGVTQTPRYLIKTRGQQVTLSCSPISGHRSVSWYQQTPGQGLQFLFEYFSETQRNKGNFPGRFSGRQFSNSRSEMNVSTLELGDSALYLCASRYTGPNYGYTFGSGTRLTVV.

Remarks on this clone: Other DNA sequences from this sample encode an identical CDR3 as well. The rearrangement joins TRBV5-1 to TRBJ2-1; 13 bases match TRBD2. With V trimmed by 0 bases and J by 8 bases, 2 bases remained unmatched. Germline V gives CDR1 SGHRS, CDR2 YFSETQ. The CDR3 spans 15 residues. The CDR3 bases are TGCGCCAGCAGCTTGGGACTAGCGGGAGGCGATGAGCAGTTCTTC. This sequence encodes CASSLGLAGGDEQFF.

The chain has TRBV28 and TRBJ1-5, with D tentatively TRBD1 (6 bases). The CDR3 loop spans 13 amino acids. The germline V and J ends were trimmed by 6 bases and 2 bases, with 8 bases remaining between them. CDR1 and CDR2 (germline): MDHEN, SYDVKM. The CDR3 spells CASRPGGNQPQHF. The CDR3 DNA reads as TGTGCCAGCAGGCCAGGGGGCAATCAGCCCCAGCATTTT.

The chain couples TRBV28 to TRBJ2-7; 8 bases agree with TRBD2. The CDR3 is 18 amino acids. V was clipped by 4 bases and J by 2 bases; unmatched bases: 16. Germline CDR1 reads MDHEN; CDR2 reads SYDVKM. The CDR3 DNA reads as TGTGCCAGCAGTTCCCCTGCCAGGCCGACTAGCGTCGCCTACGAGCAGTACTTC. It translates to CASSSPARPTSVAYEQYF.

This sequence joins TRBV27 and TRBJ1-2; 7 bases align to TRBD1. The germline gives CDR1 MNHEY, CDR2 SMNVEV (reference sequence). The CDR3 loop spans 11 amino acids. With 6 bases clipped from V and 7 bases from J, the junction kept 2 bases outside the gene matches. CDR3 sequence reads: CASRTGVGYTF. The CDR3 DNA follows: TGTGCCAGCAGAACAGGGGTTGGCTACACCTTC.

This clone came up a few times. The rearrangement links TRBV4-1 to TRBJ2-7; D remains ambiguous. V was clipped by 2 bases and J by 0 bases, with 5 bases between them. Germline V gene data show CDR1 as MGHRA and CDR2 as YSYEKL. CDR3 length: 13 residues. CDR3 residues: CASSQTGSYEQYF. CDR3 DNA sequence: TGCGCCAGCAGCCAAACCGGCTCCTACGAGCAGTACTTC.

This chain links TRBV9 with TRBJ2-7; 12 bases fit TRBD2. The ends lost 4 bases at V and 2 bases at J; junction bases unmatched: 4. Germline V gene lookup returns CDR1 SGDLS and CDR2 YYNGEE. The CDR3 covers 15 residues. CDR3 sequence (DNA): TGTGCCAGCAGCCCTCGGACTAGCGGGACCTACGAGCAGTACTTC. Its protein is CASSPRTSGTYEQYF.

CDR3 nucleotides: TGTGCCAGCAGGGACCGACAGTCCTATAATTCACCCCTCCACTTT. This encodes CASRDRQSYNSPLHF. The chain uses TRBV6-1 and TRBJ1-6, with D perhaps TRBD1 (5 bases). This CDR3 has 15 amino acids. Trimming left V 6 bases short and J 1 base short, with 10 bases between. Germline CDR1 MNHNS, CDR2 SASEGT.

This clone was detected only a few times. The gene calls are TRBV9 and TRBJ2-2, with D possibly TRBD1 on 5 matching bases. Germline lookup yields CDR1 SGDLS and CDR2 YYNGEE. The V gene lost 3 bases and the J gene lost 2 bases, with 11 bases spanning the gap. The CDR3 is made up of 15 amino acids. The CDR3 DNA reads as TGTGCCAGCAGCGAGGGGTACTTCAACACCGGGGAGCTGTTTTTT. This encodes CASSEGYFNTGELFF.

A single count supports this clone. V is TRBV13 and J is TRBJ2-1; 9 nucleotides align to TRBD2. CDR1 is PRHDT, CDR2 FYEKMQ, per germline (reference sequence). After removal of 5 bases from V and 9 bases from J, the junction contained 11 bases not matched to a gene. The CDR3 has 15 amino acids. Here the CDR3 reads CASSLWSVLAGEQFF. CDR3 coding DNA: TGTGCCAGCAGCCTTTGGTCCGTACTAGCGGGTGAGCAGTTCTTC.

This clone has a single count. The chain uses TRBV27 and TRBJ2-2, with no clear D. There are 16 residues in the CDR3. Germline V gene lookup returns CDR1 MNHEY and CDR2 SMNVEV (reference sequence). With 1 base removed from V and 4 bases from J, the gap between germline ends came to 13 bases. CDR3 loop: CASSLLAPPSTGELFF. The CDR3 bases are TGTGCCAGCAGTTTATTGGCCCCGCCGTCCACCGGGGAGCTGTTTTTT.

This chain uses TRBV16 with TRBJ2-1; TRBD1 agrees at 7 bases. Germline CDR1 KGHSY, CDR2 FQNENV. This CDR3 region has 14 residues. The V segment lost 1 base and the J segment 6 bases; nucleotides outside the gene matches: 3. The CDR3 DNA reads TGTGCCAGCAGCCAATTTAAGGGGGCCAATGAGCAGTTCTTC. Translating it yields CASSQFKGANEQFF. Complete variable domain (other parts from reference TRBV16 and TRBJ2-1): GEEVAQTPKHLVRGEGQKAKLYCAPIKGHSYVFWYQQVLKNEFKFLISFQNENVFDETGMPKERFSAKCLPNSPCSLEIQATKLEDSAVYFCASSQFKGANEQFFGPGTRLTVL.

The genes are TRBV9 and TRBJ2-5, with 14 nucleotides matching TRBD2. Per germline, CDR1 SGDLS and CDR2 YYNGEE. V lost 4 bases to trimming and J lost 2 bases; unmatched junction nucleotides: 7. This CDR3 region has 17 residues. CDR3 in DNA: TGTGCCAGCAGCCCTGGACTAGCGGGAGGAGGTCAAGAGACCCAGTACTTC. It is translated as CASSPGLAGGGQETQYF.

The chain employs TRBV6-1 and TRBJ2-1; 8 bases match TRBD1. V was pared by 6 bases and J by 8 bases, with 9 bases of the junction left unmatched. Germline V gene lookup returns CDR1 MNHNS and CDR2 SASEGT. CDR3 length: 14 residues. The DNA of the CDR3 is TGTGCCAGCAGACTGGGACAGGCTCTGGATGAGCAGTTCTTC. Protein product: CASRLGQALDEQFF.

The chain carries TRBV6-6 and TRBJ1-2, with 9 bases that match TRBD1. This CDR3 is 15 amino acids long. CDR1 is MNHNY and CDR2 is SVGAGI in the germline V gene (reference sequence). The J segment lost 8 bases and the V segment lost 4 bases, leaving 11 bases of the junction unmatched. As DNA, the CDR3 is TGTGCCAGCAGTTTTTCCTCCGGGACAGGGTTCGGCTACACCTTC. It encodes CASSFSSGTGFGYTF.

This clone was seen a handful of times. This chain's CDR3 is CASRSGSGANVLTF. The CDR3 DNA sequence: TGTGCCAGCCGATCGGGCTCTGGGGCCAACGTCCTGACTTTC. The gene calls are TRBV7-9 and TRBJ2-6; D is uncertain. Trimming took off 8 bases at V and 0 bases at J, with 8 bases between the two ends. The CDR3 consists of 14 residues. Germline CDR1 reads SEHNR; CDR2 reads FQNEAQ (reference sequence).

CDR3 amino acids: CASRLLNQPQHF. The CDR3 DNA reads as TGTGCCAGCAGACTCCTCAATCAGCCCCAGCATTTT. The chain uses TRBV28 and TRBJ1-5; D is uncertain. The CDR3 loop spans 12 amino acids. The V end was cut by 6 bases, the J end by 3 bases, with 6 bases between. Germline assignment: CDR1 MDHEN and CDR2 SYDVKM.

The chain employs TRBV6-5 and TRBJ2-5; D is unresolved. The germline V gene encodes CDR1 MNHEY and CDR2 SVGAGI. The CDR3 has 15 amino acids. Between the trimmed V and J ends, which lost 0 bases and 5 bases, there was a span of 13 bases. The CDR3 region has the DNA TGTGCCAGCAGTTACTCGAGTATGAGGATCGAGACCCAGTACTTC. Its translation is CASSYSSMRIETQYF.

This clone was observed a single time. The J gene is TRBJ1-4, the V gene TRBV16; 10 bases map to TRBD1. CDR1 KGHSY and CDR2 FQNENV come from the germline V gene. The CDR3 is 15 amino acids. The J segment lost 8 bases and the V segment lost 1 base, leaving 4 bases of the junction unmatched. In nucleotides, the CDR3 is TGTGCCAGCAGCCAATGGGGGACAGGGGCGGAAAAACTGTTTTTT. It is translated as CASSQWGTGAEKLFF. Looking up the rest from reference TRBV16 and TRBJ1-4 gives the full variable domain: GEEVAQTPKHLVRGEGQKAKLYCAPIKGHSYVFWYQQVLKNEFKFLISFQNENVFDETGMPKERFSAKCLPNSPCSLEIQATKLEDSAVYFCASSQWGTGAEKLFFGSGTQLSVL.

The CDR3 sequence: CASSSDSSYNSPLHF. DNA for the CDR3: TGTGCCAGCAGTTCCGATAGCTCCTATAATTCACCCCTCCACTTT. J is TRBJ1-6 and V is TRBV6-5; D not resolved. CDR3 size: 15 residues. CDR1 and CDR2 from the germline V gene are MNHEY and SVGAGI. The ends were cut back, 4 bases at V and 0 bases at J, with 7 bases in the middle.

This chain links TRBV6-6 with TRBJ1-1, with D unresolved. Germline CDR1 reads MNHNY; CDR2 reads SVGAGI (reference sequence). The CDR3 totals 10 residues. V was shortened by 6 bases and J by 7 bases, with 6 bases between the two germline ends. The CDR3 region is CASRNGEAFF. The CDR3, as DNA: TGTGCCAGCAGAAACGGTGAAGCTTTCTTT.

The genes are TRBV2 and TRBJ1-1, with unresolved D. Per the germline V gene, CDR1 is SNHLY and CDR2 is FYNNEI. The CDR3 is 14 residues long. V dropped 4 bases and J dropped 1 base, with 10 bases sitting between them. CDR3 coding DNA: TGTGCCAGCAGTGTCCAGGCTCGGAACACTGAAGCTTTCTTT. Its translation: CASSVQARNTEAFF.

This sequence joins TRBV27 and TRBJ2-1, with a weak D call TRBD1 (5 bases). The germline gives CDR1 MNHEY, CDR2 SMNVEV (reference sequence). Trimming removed 6 bases from V and 5 bases from J, with 14 bases in between. CDR3 length: 14 amino acids. CDR3 nucleotide sequence: TGTGCCAGCAGCCCTTCAGGGAACCACAATGAGCAGTTCTTC. It specifies CASSPSGNHNEQFF.

This rearrangement joins TRBV15 to TRBJ2-1; tentative D call: TRBD2 (5 bases). Germline V gene data show CDR1 as LNHNV and CDR2 as YYDKDF (reference sequence). With 1 base removed from V and 8 bases from J, the gap between germline ends came to 12 bases. The CDR3 contains 14 residues. The CDR3 DNA is TGTGCCACCAGCAGAGGGCGGCTAGCCCATGAGCAGTTCTTC. Translated, it gives CATSRGRLAHEQFF. Looking up the rest from reference TRBV15 and TRBJ2-1 gives the full variable domain: DAMVIQNPRYQVTQFGKPVTLSCSQTLNHNVMYWYQQKSSQAPKLLFHYYDKDFNNEADTPDNFQSRRPNTSFCFLDIRSPGLGDTAMYLCATSRGRLAHEQFFGPGTRLTVL.

The rearrangement uses TRBV19 and TRBJ2-7, with a tentative D call TRBD2 (6 bases). Germline CDR1 is LNHDA and CDR2 is SQIVND (reference sequence). The CDR3 covers 13 residues. The V gene lost 4 bases and the J gene lost 5 bases, with 12 bases spanning the gap. CDR3: CASSTGLSNEQYF. In DNA form, the CDR3 reads TGTGCCAGTAGTACGGGACTTTCCAACGAGCAGTACTTC.

There are a few counts of this clone. V usage is TRBV21-1 and J usage is TRBJ2-1; TRBD2 is the table's D call, not checked against the DNA. TRBV21-1 is recorded as a pseudogene. This CDR3 region has 16 residues. In DNA, the CDR3 is TGTGCCACCGGGACAGGGAATAGCGGGAGGCCGGATGAGCAGTTCTTC. This encodes CATGTGNSGRPDEQFF.

V and J are TRBV9 and TRBJ1-1; unclear D gene. Trimming stripped 4 bases from V and 4 bases from J, with 17 bases between. Germline V gene lookup returns CDR1 SGDLS and CDR2 YYNGEE. This CDR3 has 15 residues. CDR3 loop: CASSPQTEVGTEAFF. CDR3 coding DNA: TGTGCCAGCAGCCCCCAGACGGAGGTGGGCACTGAAGCTTTCTTT.